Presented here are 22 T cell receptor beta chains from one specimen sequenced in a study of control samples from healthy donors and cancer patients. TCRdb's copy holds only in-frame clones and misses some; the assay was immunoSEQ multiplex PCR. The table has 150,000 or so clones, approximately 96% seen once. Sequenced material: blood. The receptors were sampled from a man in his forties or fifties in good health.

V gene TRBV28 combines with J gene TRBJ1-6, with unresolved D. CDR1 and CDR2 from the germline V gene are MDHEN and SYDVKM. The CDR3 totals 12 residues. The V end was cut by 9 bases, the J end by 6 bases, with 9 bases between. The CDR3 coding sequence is TGTGCCAGTCGTCCTCCTAATTCACCCCTCCACTTT. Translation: CASRPPNSPLHF. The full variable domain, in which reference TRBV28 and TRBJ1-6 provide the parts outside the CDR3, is DVKVTQSSRYLVKRTGEKVFLECVQDMDHENMFWYRQDPGLGLRLIYFSYDVKMKEKGDIPEGYSVSREKKERFSLILESASTNQTSMYLCASRPPNSPLHFGNGTRLTVT.

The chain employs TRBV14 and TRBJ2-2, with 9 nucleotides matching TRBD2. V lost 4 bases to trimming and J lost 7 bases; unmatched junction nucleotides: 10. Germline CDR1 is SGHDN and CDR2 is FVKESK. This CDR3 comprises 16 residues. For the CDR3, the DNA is TGTGCCAGCAGCCTTCAGCGGGGGGATCGTGTCGGGGAGCTGTTTTTT. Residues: CASSLQRGDRVGELFF.

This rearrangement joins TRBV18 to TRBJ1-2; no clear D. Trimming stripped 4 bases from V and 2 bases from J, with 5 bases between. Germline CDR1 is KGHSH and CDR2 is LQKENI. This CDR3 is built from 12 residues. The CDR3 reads CASSRMNYGYTF. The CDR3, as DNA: TGTGCCAGCTCACGAATGAACTATGGCTACACCTTC.

CDR3 region: CASSPAGEPQETQYF. The CDR3 DNA sequence: TGCGCCAGCAGCCCTGCTGGGGAGCCCCAAGAGACCCAGTACTTC. The genes are TRBV5-1 and TRBJ2-5; D perhaps matches TRBD2 (5 bases). In germline, CDR1 is SGHRS, CDR2 YFSETQ. This CDR3 is 15 amino acids long. Trimming took off 4 bases at V and 1 base at J, with 14 bases between the two ends. The entire variable domain, with the rest obtained from reference TRBV5-1 and TRBJ2-5, is as follows: KAGVTQTPRYLIKTRGQQVTLSCSPISGHRSVSWYQQTPGQGLQFLFEYFSETQRNKGNFPGRFSGRQFSNSRSEMNVSTLELGDSALYLCASSPAGEPQETQYFGPGTRLLVL.

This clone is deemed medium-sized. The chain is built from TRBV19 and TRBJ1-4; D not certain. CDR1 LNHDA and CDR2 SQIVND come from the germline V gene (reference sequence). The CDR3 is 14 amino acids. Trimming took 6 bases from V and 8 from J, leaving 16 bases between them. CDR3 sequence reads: CASRPRSRGEKLFF. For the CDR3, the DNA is TGTGCCAGTAGGCCCAGGTCACGGGGAGAAAAACTGTTTTTT.

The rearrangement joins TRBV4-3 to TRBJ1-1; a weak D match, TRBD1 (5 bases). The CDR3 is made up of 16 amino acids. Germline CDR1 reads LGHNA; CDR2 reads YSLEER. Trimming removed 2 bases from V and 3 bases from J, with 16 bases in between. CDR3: CASSQRRGQGYTEAFF. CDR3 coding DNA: TGCGCCAGCAGCCAAAGGAGAGGTCAGGGCTACACTGAAGCTTTCTTT.

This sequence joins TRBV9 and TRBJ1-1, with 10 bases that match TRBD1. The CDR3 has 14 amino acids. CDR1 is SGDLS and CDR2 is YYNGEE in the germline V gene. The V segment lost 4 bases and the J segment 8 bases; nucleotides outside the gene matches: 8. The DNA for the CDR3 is TGTGCCAGCAGCCCTAGACAGGGGGCTGTAGAAGCTTTCTTT. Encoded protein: CASSPRQGAVEAFF.

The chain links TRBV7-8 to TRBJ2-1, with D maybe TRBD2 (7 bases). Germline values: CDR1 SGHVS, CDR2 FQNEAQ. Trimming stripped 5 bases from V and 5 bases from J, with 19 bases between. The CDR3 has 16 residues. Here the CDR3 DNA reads TGTGCCAGCAGCCCGCGCGCGGGGGCGGGGAACAATGAGCAGTTCTTC. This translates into CASSPRAGAGNNEQFF.

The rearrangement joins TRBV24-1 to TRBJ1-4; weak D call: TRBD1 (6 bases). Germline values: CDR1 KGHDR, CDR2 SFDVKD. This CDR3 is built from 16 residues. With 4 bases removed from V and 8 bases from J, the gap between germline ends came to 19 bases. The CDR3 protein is CATSDPTGAGGEKLFF. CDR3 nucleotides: TGTGCCACCAGTGACCCCACGGGGGCTGGAGGGGAAAAACTGTTTTTT.

The DNA for the CDR3 is TGTGCCAGCAGCTTACGGGGCACCTACAATGAGCAGTTCTTC. Translation: CASSLRGTYNEQFF. The chain combines TRBV5-6 with TRBJ2-1; D is possibly TRBD1 or TRBD2 (5 bases each). The CDR3 sequence is 14 residues long. With 2 bases removed from V and 2 bases from J, the gap between germline ends came to 8 bases. Germline CDR1 and CDR2: SGHDT and YYEEEE.

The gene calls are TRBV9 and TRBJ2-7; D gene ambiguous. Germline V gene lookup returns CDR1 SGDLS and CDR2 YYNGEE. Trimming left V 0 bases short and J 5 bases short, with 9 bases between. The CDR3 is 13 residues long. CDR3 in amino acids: CASSVGRVDEQYF. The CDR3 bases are TGTGCCAGCAGCGTAGGAAGGGTTGACGAGCAGTACTTC.

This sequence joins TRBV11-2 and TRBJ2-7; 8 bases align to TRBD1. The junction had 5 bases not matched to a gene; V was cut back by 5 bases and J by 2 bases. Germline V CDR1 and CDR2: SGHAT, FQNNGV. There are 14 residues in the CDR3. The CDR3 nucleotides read TGTGCCAGCAGCCTGCGACAGGGGCCCTACGAGCAGTACTTC. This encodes CASSLRQGPYEQYF. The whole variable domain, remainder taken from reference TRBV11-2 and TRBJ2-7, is EAGVAQSPRYKIIEKRQSVAFWCNPISGHATLYWYQQILGQGPKLLIQFQNNGVVDDSQLPKDRFSAERLKGVDSTLKIQPAKLEDSAVYLCASSLRQGPYEQYFGPGTRLTVT.

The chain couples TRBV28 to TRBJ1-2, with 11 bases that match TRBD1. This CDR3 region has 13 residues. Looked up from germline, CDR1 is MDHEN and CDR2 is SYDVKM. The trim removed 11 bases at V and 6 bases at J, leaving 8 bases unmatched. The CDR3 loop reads CAAGRGQGDGYTF. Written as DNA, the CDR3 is TGTGCCGCAGGCCGGGGACAGGGGGATGGCTACACCTTC.

In DNA form, the CDR3 reads TGTGCCAGCAGCCGCAGGGGCACTGAAGCTTTCTTT. Amino acids: CASSRRGTEAFF. This chain joins TRBV12-3 or TRBV12-4 and TRBJ1-1; D perhaps matches TRBD1 (6 bases). The CDR3 has 12 amino acids. The V gene lost 6 bases and the J gene lost 4 bases, with 9 bases spanning the gap.

The CDR3 DNA is TGTGCCAGCAGTGGAGGAGGGGTAGGTGGCTACACCTTC. Translated: CASSGGGVGGYTF. The J gene is TRBJ1-2, the V gene TRBV2; D may be TRBD1 (5 bases). The CDR3 spans 13 residues. CDR1 and CDR2 from the germline V gene are SNHLY and FYNNEI. V shed 4 bases and J shed 7 bases, with 13 bases lying between them.

The CDR3 DNA reads as TGTGCCAGCAGTTTATGGCAGGGGGGGACAAATCAGCCCCAGCATTTT. This gives the protein CASSLWQGGTNQPQHF. The chain employs TRBV28 and TRBJ1-5; TRBD1 aligns across 7 bases. CDR1 is MDHEN and CDR2 is SYDVKM in the germline V gene. With 0 bases clipped from V and 4 bases from J, the junction kept 6 bases outside the gene matches. The CDR3 has 16 residues.

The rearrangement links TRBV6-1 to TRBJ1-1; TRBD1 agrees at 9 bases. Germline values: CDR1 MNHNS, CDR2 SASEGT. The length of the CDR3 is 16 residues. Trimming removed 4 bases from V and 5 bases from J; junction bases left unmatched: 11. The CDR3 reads CASSGTGGNRWTEAFF. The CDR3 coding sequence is TGTGCCAGCAGTGGAACAGGGGGCAATAGGTGGACTGAAGCTTTCTTT.

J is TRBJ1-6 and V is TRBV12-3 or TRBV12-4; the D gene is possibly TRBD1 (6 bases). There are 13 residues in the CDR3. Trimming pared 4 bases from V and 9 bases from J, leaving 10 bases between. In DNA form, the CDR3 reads TGTGCCAGCAGTTCAGGGGAGAGTTCACCCCTCCACTTT. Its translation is CASSSGESSPLHF.

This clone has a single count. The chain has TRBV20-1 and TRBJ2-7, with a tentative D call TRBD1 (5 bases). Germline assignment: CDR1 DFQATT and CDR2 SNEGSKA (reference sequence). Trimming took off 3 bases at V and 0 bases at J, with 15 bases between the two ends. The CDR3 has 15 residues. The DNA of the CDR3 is TGCAGTGCTAGTGTCGGCAGGGCCCTCTCCTACGAGCAGTACTTC. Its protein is CSASVGRALSYEQYF.

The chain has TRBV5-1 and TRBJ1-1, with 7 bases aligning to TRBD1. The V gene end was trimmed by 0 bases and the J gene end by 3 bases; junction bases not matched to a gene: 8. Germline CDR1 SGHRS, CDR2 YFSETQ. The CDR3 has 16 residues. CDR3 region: CASSLEGARGYTEAFF. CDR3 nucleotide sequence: TGCGCCAGCAGCTTGGAGGGTGCCAGGGGGTACACTGAAGCTTTCTTT.

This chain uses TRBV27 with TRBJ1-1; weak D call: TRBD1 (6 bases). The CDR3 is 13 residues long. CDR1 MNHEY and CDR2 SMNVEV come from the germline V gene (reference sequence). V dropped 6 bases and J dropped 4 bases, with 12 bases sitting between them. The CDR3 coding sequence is TGTGCCAGCAGCAATACAGGGCTCACTGAAGCTTTCTTT. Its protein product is CASSNTGLTEAFF.

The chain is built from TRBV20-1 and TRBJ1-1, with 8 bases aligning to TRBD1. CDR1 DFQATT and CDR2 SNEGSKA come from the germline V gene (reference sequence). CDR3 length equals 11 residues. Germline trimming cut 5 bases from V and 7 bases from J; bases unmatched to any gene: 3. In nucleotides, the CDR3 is TGCAGTGCTTGGGACAGGTATGAAGCTTTCTTT. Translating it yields CSAWDRYEAFF.